This TCR beta chain was observed in a study of identical twins. Notes on the study in general: The authors drew conclusions from cross-sectional statistical analysis rather than following the same donors.

A template switching step contributed a universal primer site, while unique molecular identifiers were present in the cDNA. TCRdb called the 5' RACE reads again in MiXCR, with one record for every CDR3 protein. There are approximately 210,000 distinct CDR3 sequences in the sample; around 6.5% occur only once, and about 15% lies in the top ten. The CDR3 has 13 residues. With 4 bases removed from V and 3 bases from J, the gap between germline ends came to 9 bases. This clonotype was recorded at least ten times. Its antigen is unidentified. The same data also contributed to another study, on T cells expressing NK-cell markers. From that paper: The same clonotypes also predominated in the CD3+CD56-NKG2C+ fraction of a few donors. Clarity on HCMV specificity was lacking for the expanded NKG2C+ T cell clones.

Sequenced material: CD8+ T cells sorted from blood. The chain is built from TRBV12-3 or TRBV12-4 and TRBJ2-5; D might be TRBD2 (5 bases). The sequence was obtained from a woman aged 18-29 years in good health. The DNA of the CDR3 is TGTGCCAGCAGTTACGGACTGGAAGAGACCCAGTACTTC. This gives the protein CASSYGLEETQYF.